This TCR beta chain stems from a study of blood T cell repertoires in COVID-19. Study details: Samples came from the United States, Italy and Spain, spanning acute and convalescent COVID-19. Nucleic acid was either cDNA or gDNA, and it came from T cells, B-cell-depleted T cells, or PBMCs.

Germline loops: CDR1 SGHVS, CDR2 FQNEAQ. The CDR3 is 13 amino acids. V was clipped by 6 bases and J by 1 base, with 9 bases between them. Source study methods: Estimates of nucleated cell counts were drawn from the amplification of reference gene primers. Data came from immunoSEQ multiplex PCR; TCRdb stores just in-frame clones and leaves some out. The V and J calls and clone size were taken over from that table, and D and trimming were inferred from the DNA. Altogether some 150,000 clones are present, around 90% being singletons, with the ten largest covering about 1.6%. The chain joins TRBV7-8 to TRBJ1-1; unclear D gene. The sequenced material came from peripheral blood. The receptor's source is a human donor in a cohort sampled during active COVID-19. CDR3 protein: CASRLRWNTEAFF. The CDR3 nucleotides read TGTGCCAGCAGACTAAGATGGAACACTGAAGCTTTCTTT.